Shown below are 12 T cell receptor beta chains from a single sample sequenced in a study of blood T cell repertoires in COVID-19. The repertoire was sequenced with immunoSEQ multiplex PCR; TCRdb's copy has only in-frame clones and lacks some. Of 100,000 to 150,000 clones detected, about 85% appear once; the ten largest clones hold about 6.2%. Sequenced material: peripheral blood. These receptors came from a man older than 75 with active or convalescent COVID-19.

The chain is built from TRBV18 and TRBJ2-7; possible D gene TRBD2, 5 bases. Trimming pared 0 bases from V and 3 bases from J, leaving 9 bases between. In germline, CDR1 is KGHSH, CDR2 LQKENI. The CDR3 has 14 amino acids. The CDR3, as DNA: TGTGCCAGCTCACCACCGGACTCCCACTACGAGCAGTACTTC. Amino acids: CASSPPDSHYEQYF.

V is TRBV9 and J is TRBJ2-2; 8 nucleotides align to TRBD2. Germline V lookup: CDR1 SGDLS, CDR2 YYNGEE. Trimming took 1 base from V and 4 from J; bases not matched to a gene: 3. The CDR3 runs 15 residues. For the CDR3, the DNA is TGTGCCAGCAGCGTAAGCGGGGGAATCACCGGGGAGCTGTTTTTT. Translated: CASSVSGGITGELFF.

DNA for the CDR3: TGTGCCAGCAGCTTGGCCAGTGGGGCATCCTACAATGAGCAGTTCTTC. Translation: CASSLASGASYNEQFF. The chain carries TRBV5-4 and TRBJ2-1; a possible D gene is TRBD1 (5 bases). The CDR3 totals 16 residues. Germline V gives CDR1 SGHNT, CDR2 YYREEE (reference sequence). V lost 0 bases to trimming and J lost 1 base, with 11 bases between them.

The chain combines TRBV30 with TRBJ2-4, with TRBD1 identical over 11 bases. The V gene end was trimmed by 5 bases and the J gene end by 9 bases; junction bases not matched to a gene: 6. The CDR3 loop spans 13 amino acids. Per germline, CDR1 GTSNPN and CDR2 SVGIG (reference sequence). The CDR3 sequence is CAWCLGQGGIQYF. Written as DNA, the CDR3 is TGTGCCTGGTGCCTGGGACAGGGGGGCATTCAGTACTTC.

The rearrangement links TRBV29-1 to TRBJ1-2, with a weak D call TRBD1 (5 bases). CDR3 length: 13 residues. Per germline, CDR1 SQVTM and CDR2 ANQGSEA. V gave up 4 bases and J gave up 4 bases, with 13 bases separating them. This CDR3 reads CSVGYPGGYGYTF. The CDR3 DNA reads as TGCAGCGTTGGTTACCCGGGGGGCTATGGCTACACCTTC.

J is TRBJ1-1 and V is TRBV28, with D possibly matching TRBD1 (6 bases). Trimming shortened V by 8 bases and J by 1 base, and 20 bases separated the two germline ends. In germline, CDR1 is MDHEN, CDR2 SYDVKM. CDR3 length: 16 residues. Written as DNA, the CDR3 is TGTGCCAGCGTTGGGCGGGGGCTTGAGTCGAACACTGAAGCTTTCTTT. This gives the protein CASVGRGLESNTEAFF.

The chain links TRBV12-3 or TRBV12-4 to TRBJ1-3; D is ambiguous. This CDR3 has 12 residues. V dropped 6 bases and J dropped 4 bases, with 7 bases sitting between them. CDR3 sequence reads: CASSIQGNTIYF. The CDR3 DNA reads as TGTGCCAGCAGCATACAAGGAAACACCATATATTTT.

The chain carries TRBV15 and TRBJ2-2, with D unclear. The CDR3 loop spans 16 amino acids. Germline CDR1 LNHNV, CDR2 YYDKDF (reference sequence). The V end lost 0 bases, the J end lost 1 base, and 9 bases lay between the germline ends. CDR3 nucleotide sequence: TGTGCCACCAGCAGAGATAAGAGAGTGAACACCGGGGAGCTGTTTTTT. Translation gives CATSRDKRVNTGELFF.

V is TRBV5-4 and J is TRBJ2-1; 11 bases line up with TRBD2. The germline CDR1 and CDR2 sequences are SGHNT and YYREEE (reference sequence). The CDR3 consists of 18 residues. V was pared by 6 bases and J by 0 bases, with 11 bases of the junction left unmatched. CDR3 nucleotides: TGTGCCAGCATCGGTAGCGGGGGGGGCTTGAGCTCCTACAATGAGCAGTTCTTC. As protein: CASIGSGGGLSSYNEQFF.

The rearrangement uses TRBV3-1 (or the pseudogene TRBV3-2) and TRBJ1-4; D perhaps matches TRBD1 (6 bases). Per germline, CDR1 LGHDT and CDR2 YNNKEL (reference sequence). The CDR3 contains 16 residues. V lost 4 bases, J lost 3 bases, and 15 bases lay in between. CDR3 nucleotide sequence: TGTGCCAGCAGCCGAGGGGGAGGGGTAGCTAATGAAAAACTGTTTTTT. It codes for CASSRGGGVANEKLFF.

The V gene is TRBV28, the J gene TRBJ2-2, with 13 bases identical to TRBD2. Trimming took 2 bases from V and 4 from J; bases not matched to a gene: 4. The germline CDR1 and CDR2 sequences are MDHEN and SYDVKM. The CDR3 extends over 17 amino acids. For the CDR3, the DNA is TGTGCCAGCAGTTTAGGGACTAGCGGGGTGAGCACCGGGGAGCTGTTTTTT. It translates to CASSLGTSGVSTGELFF.

The chain combines TRBV6-1 with TRBJ2-3; D may be TRBD2 (5 bases). Germline V lookup: CDR1 MNHNS, CDR2 SASEGT. Trimming cost V 1 base and J 7 bases, with 12 bases left between them. CDR3 length: 14 residues. This CDR3 is CASSEEGSHNTQYF. The CDR3 nucleotides read TGTGCCAGCAGTGAAGAAGGGAGCCACAATACGCAGTATTTT.